The clone carrying this T cell receptor (beta chain) occurred once. The assay was immunoSEQ multiplex PCR, and TCRdb's table has in-frame clones only and misses some. Among about 140,000 clones listed, roughly 94% were seen once. Germline V gene sequence: CDR1 SGHTA, CDR2 FQGNSA. CDR3 length: 15 residues. V was pared by 5 bases and J by 2 bases, with 15 bases between. The sample comes from a study of control samples from healthy donors and cancer patients. Sequencing used blood. The V gene is TRBV7-2, the J gene TRBJ1-2; weak D call: TRBD1 (5 bases). The clonotype was recovered from a man aged 35 to 55 in good health. The CDR3 reads CASSPGGLVNYGYTF. The CDR3 bases are TGTGCCAGCAGCCCTGGGGGGTTAGTCAACTATGGCTACACCTTC. Complete variable domain (other parts from reference TRBV7-2 and TRBJ1-2): GAGVSQSPSNKVTEKGKDVELRCDPISGHTALYWYRQSLGQGLEFLIYFQGNSAPDKSGLPSDRFSAERTGGSVSTLTIQRTQQEDSAVYLCASSPGGLVNYGYTFGSGTRLTVV.